This TCR beta chain is drawn from a study of identical twins. General study findings and limits: Cord blood's abundant beta clonotypes had fewer insertions, unlike memory repertoires.

Healthy Caucasians provided all donations. Many counts were recorded for this clonotype. Its cognate antigen is unknown. CDR3 length: 13 residues. V trimming: 5 bases; J trimming: 6 bases; junction bases outside the gene matches: 1. The germline V gene encodes CDR1 MNHNS and CDR2 SASEGT. TCRdb passed the 5' RACE reads through MiXCR, listing each CDR3 protein once. The table includes under 1 million distinct CDR3 sequences, roughly an eighth detected once. The same sample was also studied in work on yellow fever vaccine responses in identical twins.

This clonotype was sampled from a woman under 30 in good health. The chain couples TRBV6-1 to TRBJ2-3; 11 positions agree with TRBD2. Sequenced: PBMCs. The CDR3 DNA is TGTGCCAGCAGTCGGACTAGCGGGGATACGCAGTATTTT. It encodes CASSRTSGDTQYF.